The 3 T cell receptor beta chains reported below all come from one sample, sequenced in a study of early stage breast cancer tumors. The protocol was immunoSEQ multiplex PCR, while the TCRdb copy is restricted to in-frame clones and leaves out a portion. The sample shows 45,000 to 60,000 clones, around nine tenths of them seen only once. Sequencing used blood. The receptors were sampled from a person aged 70 to 85 with breast cancer.

The chain is built from TRBV7-2 and TRBJ2-2; D possibly corresponds to TRBD2 (6 bases). The CDR3 consists of 17 residues. In germline, CDR1 is SGHTA, CDR2 FQGNSA. The V and J ends lost 7 bases and 0 bases respectively, with 18 bases between them. The CDR3 loop reads CASTASGPLSNTGELFF. The CDR3 DNA follows: TGTGCCAGCACCGCGAGCGGGCCGCTCTCGAACACCGGGGAGCTGTTTTTT.

The chain recombines TRBV5-5 with TRBJ1-2; D possibly corresponds to TRBD1 (5 bases). Trimming took 1 base from V and 6 from J, leaving 13 bases between them. The CDR3 runs to 14 residues. Germline CDR1 SGHKS, CDR2 YYEKEE (reference sequence). CDR3 residues: CASSLSGSRDGYTF. CDR3 nucleotides: TGTGCCAGCAGCTTGTCCGGAAGCAGGGATGGCTACACCTTC.

The V call is TRBV5-1, the J call TRBJ1-2; possibly TRBD1 for D (6 bases). This CDR3 has 15 amino acids. Trimming cost V 4 bases and J 0 bases, with 13 bases left between them. Germline CDR1 is SGHRS and CDR2 is YFSETQ. This CDR3 is CASSIQGRSNYGYTF. The DNA for the CDR3 is TGCGCCAGCAGCATACAGGGTCGGTCTAACTATGGCTACACCTTC.